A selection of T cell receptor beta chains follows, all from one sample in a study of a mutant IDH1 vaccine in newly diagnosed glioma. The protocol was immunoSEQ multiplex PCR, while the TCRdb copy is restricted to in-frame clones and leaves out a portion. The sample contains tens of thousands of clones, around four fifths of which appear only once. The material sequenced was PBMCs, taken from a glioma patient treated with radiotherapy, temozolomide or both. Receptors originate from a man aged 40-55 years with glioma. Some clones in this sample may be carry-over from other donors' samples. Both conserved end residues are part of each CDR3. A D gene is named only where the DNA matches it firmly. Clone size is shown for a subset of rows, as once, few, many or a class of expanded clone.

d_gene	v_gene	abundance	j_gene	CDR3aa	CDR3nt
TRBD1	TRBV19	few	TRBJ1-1	CASSKGTGEMVSSTEAFF	TGTGCCAGTAGTAAGGGGACAGGGGAAATGGTTAGTAGCACTGAAGCTTTCTTT
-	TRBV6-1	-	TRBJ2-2	CAGDREGSTGELFF	TGTGCCGGCGACAGGGAGGGGTCCACCGGGGAGCTGTTTTTT
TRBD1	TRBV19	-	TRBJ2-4	CASSSGTGVLRKNIQYF	TGTGCCAGTAGTTCAGGGACAGGGGTTTTGAGGAAAAACATTCAGTACTTC
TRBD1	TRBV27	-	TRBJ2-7	CASRLQGASEQYF	TGTGCCAGCAGATTACAGGGGGCCAGCGAGCAGTACTTC
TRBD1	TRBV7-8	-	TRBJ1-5	CASSHGQGPYSNQPQHF	TGTGCCAGCAGCCACGGACAGGGGCCTTATAGCAATCAGCCCCAGCATTTT
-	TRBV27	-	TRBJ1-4	CASSLGQINEKLFF	TGTGCCAGCAGTTTAGGGCAGATTAATGAAAAACTGTTTTTT
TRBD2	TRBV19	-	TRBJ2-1	CASSSPSGARLSYNEQFF	TGTGCCAGTAGTAGCCCTAGCGGGGCCCGTCTATCCTACAATGAGCAGTTCTTC
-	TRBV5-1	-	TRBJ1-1	CASSLGAAGNTEAFF	TGCGCCAGCAGCTTGGGGGCGGCGGGGAACACTGAAGCTTTCTTT
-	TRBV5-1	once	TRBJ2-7	CASRGFYEQYF	TGCGCCAGCCGGGGTTTCTACGAGCAGTACTTC
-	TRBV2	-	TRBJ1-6	CASSFQSAYNSPLHF	TGTGCCAGCAGTTTTCAGAGCGCCTATAATTCACCCCTCCACTTT
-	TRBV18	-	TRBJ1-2	CASSPPANYGYTF	TGTGCCAGCTCACCACCCGCTAACTATGGCTACACCTTC
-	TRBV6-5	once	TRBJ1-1	CASSQQEGEAFF	TGTGCCAGCAGTCAACAGGAGGGTGAAGCTTTCTTT
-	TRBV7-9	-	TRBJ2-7	CATAGANEQYF	TGTGCCACGGCAGGGGCCAACGAGCAGTACTTC
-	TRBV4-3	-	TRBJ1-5	CASSQAAGGRQPQHF	TGCGCCAGCAGCCAAGCGGCCGGGGGCAGGCAGCCCCAGCATTTT
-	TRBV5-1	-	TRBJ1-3	CASSLDASSGNTIYF	TGCGCCAGCAGCTTGGATGCTTCTTCTGGAAACACCATATATTTT
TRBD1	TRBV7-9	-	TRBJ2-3	CASSLVGDRADTQYF	TGTGCCAGCAGCTTAGTCGGCGACAGGGCAGATACGCAGTATTTT
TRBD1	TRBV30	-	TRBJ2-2	CAWSATGLNTGELFF	TGTGCCTGGAGTGCGACAGGGTTGAACACCGGGGAGCTGTTTTTT
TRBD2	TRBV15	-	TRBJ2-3	CATSRGSGGTSTDTQYF	TGTGCCACCAGCAGAGGAAGCGGGGGGACTAGCACAGATACGCAGTATTTT
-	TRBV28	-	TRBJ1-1	CASSSGQPWAEAFF	TGTGCCAGCAGTTCCGGACAGCCTTGGGCTGAAGCTTTCTTT
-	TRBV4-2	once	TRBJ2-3	CASSPLDSDTQYF	TGTGCCAGCAGCCCTTTGGACTCTGATACGCAGTATTTT
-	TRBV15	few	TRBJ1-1	CATSSYRQDNTEAFF	TGTGCCACCAGCAGTTATCGACAGGACAACACTGAAGCTTTCTTT
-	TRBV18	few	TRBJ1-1	CASSLQVNTEAFF	TGTGCCAGCTCGTTACAGGTGAACACTGAAGCTTTCTTT
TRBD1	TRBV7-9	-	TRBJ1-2	CASSLQGVLIYGYTF	TGTGCCAGCAGCTTACAGGGGGTACTCATCTATGGCTACACCTTC
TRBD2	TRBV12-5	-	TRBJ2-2	CASGLAISGGLTTGELFF	TGTGCTAGTGGTTTGGCAATTAGCGGGGGCCTGACCACCGGGGAGCTGTTTTTT
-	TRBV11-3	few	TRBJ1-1	CASSLDSGERAFF	TGTGCCAGCAGCTTAGACTCAGGAGAGCGGGCTTTCTTT
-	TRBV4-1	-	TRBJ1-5	CASSQVRVRGRYNQPQHF	TGCGCCAGCAGCCAAGTCCGTGTTCGCGGACGCTACAATCAGCCCCAGCATTTT
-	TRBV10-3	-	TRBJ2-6	CAISARWGDQYSGANVLTF	TGTGCCATCAGTGCAAGATGGGGGGATCAGTACTCTGGGGCCAACGTCCTGACTTTC
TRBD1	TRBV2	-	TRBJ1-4	CASSIGTAGEKLFF	TGTGCCAGCAGTATCGGGACAGCTGGTGAAAAACTGTTTTTT
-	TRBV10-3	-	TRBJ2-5	CAISETAQETQYF	TGTGCCATCAGTGAAACAGCTCAAGAGACCCAGTACTTC
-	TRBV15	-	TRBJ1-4	CATSSYRRELFF	TGTGCCACCAGCAGTTACCGAAGGGAACTGTTTTTT
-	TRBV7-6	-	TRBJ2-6	CASSLNRNSGANVLTF	TGTGCCAGCAGCCTTAACAGGAATTCTGGGGCCAACGTCCTGACTTTC
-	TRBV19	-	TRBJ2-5	CASSIRETQYF	TGTGCCAGTAGTATTAGGGAGACCCAGTACTTC
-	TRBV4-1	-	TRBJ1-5	CASSQGFAGGGNQPQHF	TGCGCCAGCAGCCAAGGTTTTGCAGGCGGTGGCAATCAGCCCCAGCATTTT
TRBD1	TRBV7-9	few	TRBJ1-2	CASSLDRASYGYTF	TGTGCCAGCAGCTTGGACAGGGCCAGCTATGGCTACACCTTC
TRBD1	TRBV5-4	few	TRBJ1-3	CASSSDRDSGNTIYF	TGTGCCAGCAGCTCGGACAGGGACTCTGGAAACACCATATATTTT
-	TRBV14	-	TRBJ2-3	CASSQDWGPRDTQYF	TGTGCCAGCAGCCAAGATTGGGGACCCCGGGATACGCAGTATTTT
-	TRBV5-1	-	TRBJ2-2	CASSSTGTNTGELFF	TGCGCCAGCAGCTCAACAGGGACGAACACCGGGGAGCTGTTTTTT
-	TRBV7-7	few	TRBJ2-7	CASSPGRSYEQYF	TGTGCCAGCAGCCCCGGCCGTTCCTACGAGCAGTACTTC
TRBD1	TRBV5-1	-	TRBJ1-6	CASSLGQGENSPLHF	TGCGCCAGCAGCCTGGGACAGGGGGAGAATTCACCCCTCCACTTT
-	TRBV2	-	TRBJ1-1	CASSWSLNTEAFF	TGTGCCAGCAGCTGGTCACTGAACACTGAAGCTTTCTTT
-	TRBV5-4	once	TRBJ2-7	CASSLGGREQYF	TGTGCCAGCAGCTTGGGTGGGAGGGAGCAGTACTTC
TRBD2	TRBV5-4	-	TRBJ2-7	CASSWRLAGGSYEQYF	TGTGCCAGCAGCTGGAGACTAGCGGGGGGCTCCTACGAGCAGTACTTC